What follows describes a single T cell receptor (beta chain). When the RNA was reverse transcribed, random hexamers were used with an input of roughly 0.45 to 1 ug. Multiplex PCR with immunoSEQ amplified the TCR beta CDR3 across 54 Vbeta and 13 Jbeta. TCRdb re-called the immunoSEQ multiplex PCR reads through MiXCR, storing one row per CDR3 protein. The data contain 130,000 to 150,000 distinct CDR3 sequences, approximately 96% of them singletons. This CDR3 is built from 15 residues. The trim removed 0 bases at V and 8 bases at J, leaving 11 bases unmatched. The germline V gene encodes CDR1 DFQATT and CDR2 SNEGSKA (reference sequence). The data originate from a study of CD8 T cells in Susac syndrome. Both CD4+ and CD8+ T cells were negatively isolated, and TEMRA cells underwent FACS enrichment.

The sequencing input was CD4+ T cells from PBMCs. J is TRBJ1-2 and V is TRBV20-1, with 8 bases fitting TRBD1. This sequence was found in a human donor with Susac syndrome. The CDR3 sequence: CSARDLPTGVFGYTF. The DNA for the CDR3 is TGCAGTGCTAGAGACCTACCGACAGGGGTGTTCGGCTACACCTTC.